This T cell receptor beta chain was observed in a study of regulatory T cells in long-lasting Graves disease. Study-wide context: Over 5 years of antithyroid drugs plus positive TSH receptor antibodies defined persistent Graves' disease. Study observations and caveats: The small sample size may have reduced accuracy.

Of note for this clonotype: Its specificity is not known. This may come from a read error, since a much larger clone is one base off.

The time point: persistent/refractory GD, antithyroid drugs over 5 years with positive TRAb. RNA from PBMCs was the source of the TCR library. Patients were from an endocrinology department in Xi'an, China. Construction of TCR beta libraries relied on iRepertoire HTBI primers and on Arm-PCR targeting CDR3 regions. TCRdb re-called the multiplex PCR reads with MiXCR, one entry per CDR3 protein. In the table there are a few hundred thousand distinct CDR3 sequences, roughly 21% of which are singletons. Sequencing was performed on peripheral blood mononuclear cells (PBMCs), taken when the disease was refractory, from a patient treated with antithyroid drugs. This receptor was taken from a female donor with Graves disease.

The CDR3 sequence: CSGEYGRTEALF. The DNA for the CDR3 is TGCAGCGGGGAGTATGGGAGGACTGAAGCTCTCTTT. The rearrangement links TRBV20-1 to TRBJ1-1, with D hard to call. From germline, CDR1 is DFQATT and CDR2 SNEGSKA (reference sequence). CDR3 length: 12 residues.